This T cell receptor beta chain was sequenced in a study of blood T cell repertoires in COVID-19. Unmatched junction bases numbered 5, after V lost 5 bases and J lost 0 bases. Germline CDR1 reads MDHEN; CDR2 reads SYDVKM. This CDR3 is 15 amino acids long. Generated by immunoSEQ multiplex PCR, the TCRdb table keeps only in-frame clones and is missing some. The data hold tens of thousands of clones, with around 88% observed a single time. This rearrangement joins TRBV28 to TRBJ1-1; TRBD1 agrees at 8 bases. The receptor was isolated from a human donor in a cohort sampled during active COVID-19. Sequencing was done on a sample of peripheral blood. The DNA of the CDR3 is TGTGCCAGCAGTCACGGGGACAGGCTGAACACTGAAGCTTTCTTT. Its translation is CASSHGDRLNTEAFF.